The source of this T cell receptor beta chain is a study of T-cell reconstitution after alpha-beta-depleted transplantation in children. From germline, CDR1 is MGHDK and CDR2 SYGVNS. This CDR3 contains 15 residues. Losses at the gene ends were 4 bases for V and 3 bases for J; bases not matched to a gene: 7. Construction of the TCRbeta library involved unique molecular identifiers. TCRdb recomputed calls from the PCR reads with MiXCR, one row per CDR3 protein. Here the sample spans fewer than 150,000 distinct CDR3 sequences, about 9.6% being singletons. Notes on this clonotype: No antigen is known for it.

Study-wide results and caveats: TCRbeta diversity was high at day 60 in some patients (a result of surviving recipient T cells and thymic progenitors). As was reported, about two months after transplant, alpha-beta T cells came from several hundred expanded graft clones. T-cell numbers and diversity, one year after transplant, stemmed largely from T cells that were newly produced.

The specimen was PBMCs, mostly from graft donor cells, collected 180 days after TCRalphabeta/CD19-depleted stem cell transplant. V gene TRBV25-1 combines with J gene TRBJ2-7; 9 nucleotides match TRBD1. The receptor was derived from a girl under three years old who had a stem cell transplant for combined immunodeficiency, so the T cells may come from the graft donor. The CDR3 loop reads CASSVRDRVFYEQYF. In DNA, the CDR3 is TGTGCCAGCAGTGTCAGGGACAGGGTTTTCTACGAGCAGTACTTC.